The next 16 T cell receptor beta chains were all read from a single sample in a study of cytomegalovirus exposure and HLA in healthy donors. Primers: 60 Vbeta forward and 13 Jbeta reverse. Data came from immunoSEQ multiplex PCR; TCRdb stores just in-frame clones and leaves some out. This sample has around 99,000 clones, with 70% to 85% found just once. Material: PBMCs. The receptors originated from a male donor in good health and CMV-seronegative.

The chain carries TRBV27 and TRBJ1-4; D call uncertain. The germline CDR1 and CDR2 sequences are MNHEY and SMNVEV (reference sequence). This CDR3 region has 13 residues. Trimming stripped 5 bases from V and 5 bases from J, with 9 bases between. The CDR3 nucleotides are TGTGCCAGCAGTCGCGGGAAAAATGAAAAACTGTTTTTT. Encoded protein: CASSRGKNEKLFF.

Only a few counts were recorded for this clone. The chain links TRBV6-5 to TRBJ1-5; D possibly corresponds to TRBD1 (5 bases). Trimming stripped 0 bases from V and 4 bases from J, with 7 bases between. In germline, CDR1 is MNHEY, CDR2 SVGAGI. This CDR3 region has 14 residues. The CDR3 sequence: CASSYSGGNQPQHF. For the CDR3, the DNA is TGTGCCAGCAGTTACTCTGGGGGGAATCAGCCCCAGCATTTT.

DNA of the CDR3: TGCGCCAGCAGTGAAGAGGGTTGGGAGCAGTACTTC. Translation: CASSEEGWEQYF. The gene calls are TRBV10-2 and TRBJ2-7; TRBD2 might be the D (5 bases). Germline V gene lookup returns CDR1 WSHSY and CDR2 SAAADI. This CDR3 has 12 residues. V lost 3 bases, J lost 7 bases, and 10 bases lay in between.

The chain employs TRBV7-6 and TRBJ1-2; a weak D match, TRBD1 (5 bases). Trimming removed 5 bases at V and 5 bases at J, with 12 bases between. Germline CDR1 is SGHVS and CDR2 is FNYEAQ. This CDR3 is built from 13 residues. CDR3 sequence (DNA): TGTGCCAGCAGCCGTAGACAGCTTTATGGCTACACCTTC. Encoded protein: CASSRRQLYGYTF. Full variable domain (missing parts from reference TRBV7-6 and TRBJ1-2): GAGVSQSPRYKVTKRGQDVALRCDPISGHVSLYWYRQALGQGPEFLTYFNYEAQQDKSGLPNDRFSAERPEGSISTLTIQRTEQRDSAMYRCASSRRQLYGYTFGSGTRLTVV.

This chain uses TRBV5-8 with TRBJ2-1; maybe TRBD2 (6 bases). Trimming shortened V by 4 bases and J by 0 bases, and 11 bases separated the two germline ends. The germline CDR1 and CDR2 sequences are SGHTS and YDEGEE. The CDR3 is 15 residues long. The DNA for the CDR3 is TGTGCCAGCAGCCAGGGACTCTCCTCCTACAATGAGCAGTTCTTC. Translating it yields CASSQGLSSYNEQFF.

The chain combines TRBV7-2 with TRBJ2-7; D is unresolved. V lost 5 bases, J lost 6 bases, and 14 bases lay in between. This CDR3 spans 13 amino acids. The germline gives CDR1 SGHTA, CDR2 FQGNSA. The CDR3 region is CASSPPASLEQYF. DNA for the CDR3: TGTGCCAGCAGCCCGCCTGCCAGTCTCGAGCAGTACTTC. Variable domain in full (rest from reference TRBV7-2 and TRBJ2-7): GAGVSQSPSNKVTEKGKDVELRCDPISGHTALYWYRQSLGQGLEFLIYFQGNSAPDKSGLPSDRFSAERTGGSVSTLTIQRTQQEDSAVYLCASSPPASLEQYFGPGTRLTVT.

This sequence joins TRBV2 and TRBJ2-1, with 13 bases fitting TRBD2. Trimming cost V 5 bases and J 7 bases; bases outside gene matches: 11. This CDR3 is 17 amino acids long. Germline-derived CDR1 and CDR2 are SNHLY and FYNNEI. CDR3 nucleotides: TGTGCCAGCAGTTCGGCCCTGACTAGCGGGAGGAGGAATGAGCAGTTCTTC. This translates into CASSSALTSGRRNEQFF. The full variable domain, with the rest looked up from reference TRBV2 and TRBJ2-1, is EPEVTQTPSHQVTQMGQEVILRCVPISNHLYFYWYRQILGQKVEFLVSFYNNEISEKSEIFDDQFSVERPDGSNFTLKIRSTKLEDSAMYFCASSSALTSGRRNEQFFGPGTRLTVL.

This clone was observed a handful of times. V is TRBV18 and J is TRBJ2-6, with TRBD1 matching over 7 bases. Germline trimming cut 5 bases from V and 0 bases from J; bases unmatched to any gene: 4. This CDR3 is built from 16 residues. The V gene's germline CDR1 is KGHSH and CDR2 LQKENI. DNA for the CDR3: TGTGCCAGCTCATCGACAGGGATCTCTGGGGCCAACGTCCTGACTTTC. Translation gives CASSSTGISGANVLTF.

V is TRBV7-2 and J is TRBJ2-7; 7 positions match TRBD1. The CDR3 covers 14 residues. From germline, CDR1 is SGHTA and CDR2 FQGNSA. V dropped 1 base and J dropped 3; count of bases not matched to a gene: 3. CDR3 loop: CASSLEAGGYEQYF. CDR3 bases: TGTGCCAGCAGCTTAGAGGCAGGGGGCTACGAGCAGTACTTC.

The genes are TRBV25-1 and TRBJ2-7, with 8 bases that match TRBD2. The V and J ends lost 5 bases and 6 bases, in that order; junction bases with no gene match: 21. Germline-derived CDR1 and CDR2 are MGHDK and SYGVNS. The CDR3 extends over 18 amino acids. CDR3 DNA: TGTGCCAGCAGTCGATTGCTTGTCGTGGGGACTAGTCCTTCCGAGCAGTACTTC. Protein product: CASSRLLVVGTSPSEQYF.

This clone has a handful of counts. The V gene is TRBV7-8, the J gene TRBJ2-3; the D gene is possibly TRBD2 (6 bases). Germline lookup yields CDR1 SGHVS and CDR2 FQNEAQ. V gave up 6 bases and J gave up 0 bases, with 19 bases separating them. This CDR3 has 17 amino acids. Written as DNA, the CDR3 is TGTGCCAGCAGGGGGGGTAGCGGCCCAACTAGCACAGATACGCAGTATTTT. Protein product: CASRGGSGPTSTDTQYF.

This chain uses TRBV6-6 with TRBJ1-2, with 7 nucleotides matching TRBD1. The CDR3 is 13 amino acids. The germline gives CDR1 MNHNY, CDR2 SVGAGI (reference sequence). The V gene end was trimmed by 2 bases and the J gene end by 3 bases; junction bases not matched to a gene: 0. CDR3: CASSYDRDYGYTF. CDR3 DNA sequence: TGTGCCAGCAGTTACGACAGGGACTATGGCTACACCTTC.

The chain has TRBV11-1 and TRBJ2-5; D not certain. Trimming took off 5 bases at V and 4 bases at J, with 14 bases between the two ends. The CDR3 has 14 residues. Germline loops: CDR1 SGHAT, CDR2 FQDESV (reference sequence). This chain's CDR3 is CASSPRGHGETQYF. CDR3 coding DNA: TGTGCCAGCAGCCCAAGAGGCCACGGAGAGACCCAGTACTTC. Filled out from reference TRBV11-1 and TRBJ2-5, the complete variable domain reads EAEVAQSPRYKITEKSQAVAFWCDPISGHATLYWYRQILGQGPELLVQFQDESVVDDSQLPKDRFSAERLKGVDSTLKIQPAELGDSAMYLCASSPRGHGETQYFGPGTRLLVL.

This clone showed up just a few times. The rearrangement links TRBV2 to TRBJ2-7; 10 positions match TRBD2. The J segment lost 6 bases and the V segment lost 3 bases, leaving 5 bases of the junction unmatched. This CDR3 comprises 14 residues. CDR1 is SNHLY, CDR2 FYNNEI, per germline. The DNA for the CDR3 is TGTGCCAGCAGTGAGGGGCTAGCGGGAGCCGAGCAGTACTTC. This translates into CASSEGLAGAEQYF.

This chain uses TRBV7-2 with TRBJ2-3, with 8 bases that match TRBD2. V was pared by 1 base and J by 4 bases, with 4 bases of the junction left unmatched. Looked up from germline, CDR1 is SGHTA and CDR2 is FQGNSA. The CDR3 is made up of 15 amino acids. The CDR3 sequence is CASSLDGRDADTQYF. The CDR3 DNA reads TGTGCCAGCAGCTTAGACGGGAGGGACGCAGATACGCAGTATTTT. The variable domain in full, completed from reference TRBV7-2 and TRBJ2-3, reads GAGVSQSPSNKVTEKGKDVELRCDPISGHTALYWYRQSLGQGLEFLIYFQGNSAPDKSGLPSDRFSAERTGGSVSTLTIQRTQQEDSAVYLCASSLDGRDADTQYFGPGTRLTVL.

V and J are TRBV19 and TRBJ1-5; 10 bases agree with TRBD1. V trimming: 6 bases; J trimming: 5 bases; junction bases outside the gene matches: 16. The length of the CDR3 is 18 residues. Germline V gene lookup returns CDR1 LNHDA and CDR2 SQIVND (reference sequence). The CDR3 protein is CASSPSTGGPGRDQPQHF. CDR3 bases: TGTGCCAGTAGCCCATCGACAGGGGGCCCGGGTAGGGATCAGCCCCAGCATTTT.